The 10 T cell receptor beta chains presented below share a single source sample, sequenced in a study of glioma-infiltrating T cells. Using RNA template, CDR3s of TCR alpha and beta were amplified with iRepertoire arm-PCR. TCRdb re-derived calls from the multiplex PCR reads in MiXCR, one entry per CDR3 protein. The sample holds under 200,000 distinct CDR3 sequences, roughly 32% seen once. Sequenced: glioma tissue, nonneoplastic brain tissue, or PBMCs (not recorded which). The receptors come from a human donor with low-grade glioma or glioblastoma, undergoing nonglioma brain surgery, or in good health (not recorded which).

A single count supports this clonotype. It may be a read error: a sequence one base away is much more abundant. The chain joins TRBV9 to TRBJ1-1; unclear D gene. The CDR3 is 15 amino acids. Trimming took 4 bases from V and 1 from J, leaving 14 bases between them. Germline loops: CDR1 SGDLS, CDR2 YYNGEE. CDR3 amino acids: CASSNIQSSNTEAFF. The CDR3 nucleotides are TGTGCCAGCAGCAATATACAGAGCTCGAACACTGAAGCTTTCTTT. Full variable domain (remainder filled in from reference TRBV9 and TRBJ1-1): DSGVTQTPKHLITATGQRVTLRCSPRSGDLSVYWYQQSLDQGLQFLIQYYNGEERAKGNILERFSAQQFPDLHSELNLSSLELGDSALYFCASSNIQSSNTEAFFGQGTRLTVV.

V and J are TRBV4-3 and TRBJ2-3; the match to TRBD2 covers 8 bases. CDR3 length: 17 amino acids. Germline CDR1 reads LGHNA; CDR2 reads YSLEER. V was pared by 0 bases and J by 2 bases, with 7 bases of the junction left unmatched. CDR3 residues: CASSQDGAGGYTDTQYF. CDR3 in DNA: TGCGCCAGCAGCCAAGATGGGGCGGGAGGATACACAGATACGCAGTATTTT.

CDR3 sequence reads: CASIPPSGITTYNEQFF. The CDR3 region has the DNA TGTGCCAGCATTCCTCCCTCAGGTATAACTACTTACAATGAGCAGTTCTTC. This chain joins TRBV7-2 and TRBJ2-1, with D unclear. Deletions cut 7 bases from V and 4 bases from J, with 23 bases between. Germline V gene data show CDR1 as SGHTA and CDR2 as FQGNSA. The CDR3 sequence is 17 residues long.

The gene calls are TRBV6-2 or TRBV6-3 and TRBJ2-1, with TRBD1 as a possible D gene (5 bases). This CDR3 comprises 16 residues. The germline V and J ends were trimmed by 3 bases and 8 bases, with 20 bases remaining between them. CDR1 MNHEY and CDR2 SVGEGT come from the germline V gene. The CDR3 sequence is CASSYRTSRSSYEQFF. The CDR3 nucleotides are TGTGCCAGCAGTTATAGGACAAGTCGCTCGTCCTATGAGCAGTTCTTC.

This chain connects TRBV12-3 or TRBV12-4 to TRBJ2-5; weak D call: TRBD1 (6 bases). This CDR3 is 15 amino acids long. Trimming took 6 bases from V and 1 from J, leaving 15 bases between them. CDR3 in amino acids: CASSPLGALQETQYF. The CDR3 DNA is TGTGCCAGCAGCCCTCTGGGGGCCCTCCAAGAGACCCAGTACTTC.

With regard to this clonotype: The germline gene is not matched at one end of the junction; a read error may be the cause. The chain joins TRBV20-1 to TRBJ2-7; the match to TRBD1 covers 8 bases. This CDR3 is built from 15 residues. Germline-derived CDR1 and CDR2 are DFQATT and SNEGSKA (reference sequence). In DNA form, the CDR3 reads TGCGGTGCTAGAGCACCCAGGACAGGGACCCACGAGCAGTACTTC. Translation: CGARAPRTGTHEQYF.

About this clonotype: A much larger clone is a single base away; this may be a read error. The chain carries TRBV28 and TRBJ2-7; D is perhaps TRBD1 (5 bases). V was cut by 5 bases and J by 2 bases, with 16 bases left in between. The CDR3 sequence is 15 residues long. Germline CDR1 MDHEN, CDR2 SYDVKM. Here the CDR3 DNA reads TGTGCCAGCAGTGAGGACACTACTATTACCTACGAGCAGTACTTC. Encoded protein: CASSEDTTITYEQYF.

This clonotype appeared many times. The V gene is TRBV6-1, the J gene TRBJ2-2; D is ambiguous. The germline V gene encodes CDR1 MNHNS and CDR2 SASEGT. The CDR3 contains 13 residues. V dropped 6 bases and J dropped 1 base, with 6 bases sitting between them. The CDR3 DNA is TGTGCCAGCAGACAGATGAACACCGGGGAGCTGTTTTTT. Translation gives CASRQMNTGELFF.

This clonotype came up many times. J is TRBJ2-7 and V is TRBV14, with 9 bases matching TRBD1. Germline V gene data show CDR1 as SGHDN and CDR2 as FVKESK. The CDR3 covers 15 residues. The ends lost 4 bases at V and 1 base at J; junction bases unmatched: 5. As DNA, the CDR3 is TGTGCCAGCAGCCCAGCCGGGACAGGGTCCTACGAGCAGTACTTC. It specifies CASSPAGTGSYEQYF.

Comment on this clonotype: A much larger clone lies one base from this, so it may be a read error. This CDR3 fails to terminate in the conserved phenylalanine or tryptophan, so it likely reflects a read error. DNA of the CDR3: TGTGCCAGCAGTTTAACAGGGTTCTACGAGCAGTACTTA. This gives the protein CASSLTGFYEQYL. V usage is TRBV6-1 and J usage is TRBJ2-7; possibly TRBD1 for D (6 bases). The germline gives CDR1 MNHNS, CDR2 SASEGT. The CDR3 length is 13 residues. V dropped 5 bases and J dropped 3 bases, with 11 bases sitting between them.